This TCR beta chain came from a study of T-cell memory formation after mild COVID-19. This clonotype has just a few counts. Germline V gives CDR1 SGDLS, CDR2 YYNGEE. Trimming pared 4 bases from V and 3 bases from J, leaving 11 bases between. This CDR3 spans 13 amino acids. In TCRdb, the 5' RACE reads were re-called with MiXCR into one record per CDR3 protein. Found here are 75,000 to 95,000 distinct CDR3 sequences, 10% to 15% of them singletons; the top ten hold 25% to 35%. The sequenced material came from PBMCs or a T cell subset sorted from them (not recorded which). This TCR derives from an adult woman who had mild COVID-19 (a few samples of this study predate the infection). Cell type and time point are not known. This chain joins TRBV9 and TRBJ2-7; D tentatively reads TRBD1 or TRBD2 (5 bases each). The CDR3 loop is CASSSVGGYEQYF. The CDR3 bases are TGTGCCAGCAGCTCGGTTGGGGGCTACGAGCAGTACTTC. Full variable domain (missing parts from reference TRBV9 and TRBJ2-7): DSGVTQTPKHLITATGQRVTLRCSPRSGDLSVYWYQQSLDQGLQFLIQYYNGEERAKGNILERFSAQQFPDLHSELNLSSLELGDSALYFCASSSVGGYEQYFGPGTRLTVT.